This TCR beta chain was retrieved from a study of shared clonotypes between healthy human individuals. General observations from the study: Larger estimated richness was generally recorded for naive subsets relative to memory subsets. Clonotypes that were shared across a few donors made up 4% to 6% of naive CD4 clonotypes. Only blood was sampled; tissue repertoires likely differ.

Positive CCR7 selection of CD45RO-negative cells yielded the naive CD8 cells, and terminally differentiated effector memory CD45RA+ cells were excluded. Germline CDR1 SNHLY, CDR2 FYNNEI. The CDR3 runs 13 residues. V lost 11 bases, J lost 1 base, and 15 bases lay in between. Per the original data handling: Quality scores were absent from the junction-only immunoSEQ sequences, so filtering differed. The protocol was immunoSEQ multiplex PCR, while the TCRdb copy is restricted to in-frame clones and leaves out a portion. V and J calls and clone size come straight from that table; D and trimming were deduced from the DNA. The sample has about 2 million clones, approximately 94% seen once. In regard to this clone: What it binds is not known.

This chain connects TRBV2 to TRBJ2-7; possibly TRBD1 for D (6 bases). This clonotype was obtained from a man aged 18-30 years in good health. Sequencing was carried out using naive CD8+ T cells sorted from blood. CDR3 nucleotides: TGTGCCGGAAGGGACACCCGGTCCTACGAGCAGTACTTC. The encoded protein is CAGRDTRSYEQYF.